The clone carrying this T cell receptor beta chain was counted at least ten times. Germline values: CDR1 MNHEY, CDR2 SMNVEV (reference sequence). Trimming cost V 6 bases and J 4 bases, with 10 bases left between them. The CDR3 sequence is 13 residues long. This sample is drawn from a study of blood T cell repertoires in COVID-19. For the study at large: Material from acute and convalescent COVID-19 was sourced from the United States, Italy and Spain. Sample material is recorded as cDNA or gDNA derived from T cells, B-cell-depleted T cells, or PBMCs.

Original analysis: Reference gene primer amplification gave estimated nucleated cell counts. Data came from immunoSEQ multiplex PCR; TCRdb stores just in-frame clones and leaves some out. The V and J calls and clone size come from that table; D and trimming were worked out from the DNA. The sample records some 130,000 clones, roughly four fifths being singletons. What was sequenced was peripheral blood. This TCR came from a human donor in a cohort sampled during active COVID-19. The chain couples TRBV27 to TRBJ2-1; D uncertain. CDR3 in amino acids: CASRGDGYNEQFF. The CDR3 DNA follows: TGTGCCAGCAGAGGAGACGGGTACAATGAGCAGTTCTTC.